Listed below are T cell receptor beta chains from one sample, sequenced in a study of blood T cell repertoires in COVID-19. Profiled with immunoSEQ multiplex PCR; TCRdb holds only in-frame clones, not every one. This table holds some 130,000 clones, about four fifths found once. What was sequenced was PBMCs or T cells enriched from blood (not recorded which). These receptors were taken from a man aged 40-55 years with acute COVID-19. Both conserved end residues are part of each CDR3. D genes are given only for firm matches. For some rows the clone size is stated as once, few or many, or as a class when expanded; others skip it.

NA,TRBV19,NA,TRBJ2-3,CASSMGDFTDTQYF,TGTGCCAGTAGTATGGGGGACTTCACAGATACGCAGTATTTT
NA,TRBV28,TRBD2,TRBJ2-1,CASSLPLAGGRDEQFF,TGTGCCAGCAGTTTGCCCCTAGCGGGAGGGAGGGATGAGCAGTTCTTC
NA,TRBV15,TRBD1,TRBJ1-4,CATSRGQGEKLFF,TGTGCCACCAGCAGGGGACAGGGAGAAAAACTGTTTTTT
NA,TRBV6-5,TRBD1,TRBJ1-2,CASSTRGTGATYTF,TGTGCCAGCAGCACCCGCGGGACAGGAGCCACCTACACCTTC
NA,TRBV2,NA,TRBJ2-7,CASSGYSSYEQYF,TGTGCCAGCAGTGGGTACAGCTCCTACGAGCAGTACTTC
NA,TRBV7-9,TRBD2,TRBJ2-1,CASSLVGLADLRNNEQFF,TGTGCCAGCAGCTTAGTCGGACTAGCGGATCTGAGGAACAATGAGCAGTTCTTC
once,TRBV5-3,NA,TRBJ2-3,CARSLGGRPAQRTDTQYF,TGTGCCAGAAGCCTAGGGGGAAGGCCCGCCCAACGGACAGATACGCAGTATTTT
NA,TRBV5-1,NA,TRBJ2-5,CASSSTGPGTQYF,TGCGCCAGCAGCTCGACAGGTCCGGGGACCCAGTACTTC
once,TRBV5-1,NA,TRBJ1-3,CASSLEAQGSGNTIYF,TGCGCCAGCAGCTTGGAGGCACAGGGCTCTGGAAACACCATATATTTT
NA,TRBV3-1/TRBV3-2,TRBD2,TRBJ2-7,CASSQGVSGMVQYF,TGTGCCAGCAGCCAAGGGGTTAGCGGGATGGTGCAGTACTTC
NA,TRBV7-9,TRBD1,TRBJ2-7,CASSLAGTEYEQYF,TGTGCCAGCAGCTTAGCCGGGACAGAGTACGAGCAGTACTTC
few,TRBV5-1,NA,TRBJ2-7,CASSSREGGYEQYF,TGCGCCAGCAGCTCCCGTGAGGGCGGCTACGAGCAGTACTTC
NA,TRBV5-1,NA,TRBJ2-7,CASSLGTLSSYEQYF,TGCGCCAGCAGCTTGGGCACTTTATCTTCCTACGAGCAGTACTTC
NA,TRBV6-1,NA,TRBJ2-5,CASSERSRNQYF,TGTGCCAGCAGTGAACGTAGCCGGAACCAGTACTTC
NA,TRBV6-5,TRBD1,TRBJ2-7,CASSTGQGELYEQYF,TGTGCCAGCAGTACCGGACAGGGGGAGTTATACGAGCAGTACTTC
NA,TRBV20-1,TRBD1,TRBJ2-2,CSASTLQGAGTGELFF,TGCAGTGCTAGTACCTTACAGGGGGCAGGCACCGGGGAGCTGTTTTTT
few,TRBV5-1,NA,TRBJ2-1,CASSLESARQFF,TGCGCCAGCAGCTTGGAGAGCGCGAGGCAGTTCTTC
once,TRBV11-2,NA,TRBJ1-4,CASSPSGPASEKLFF,TGTGCCAGCAGCCCGTCAGGGCCCGCTTCTGAAAAACTGTTTTTT
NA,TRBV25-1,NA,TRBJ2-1,CASSHLDSGSYNEQFF,TGTGCCAGCAGCCACCTCGATTCGGGCTCCTACAATGAGCAGTTCTTC
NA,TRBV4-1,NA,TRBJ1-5,CASSQVSTGSDQPQHF,TGCGCCAGCAGCCAAGTCTCAACAGGCTCCGATCAGCCCCAGCATTTT
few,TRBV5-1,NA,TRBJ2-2,CASTWVRGTGELFF,TGCGCCAGCACCTGGGTCCGGGGGACCGGGGAGCTGTTTTTT
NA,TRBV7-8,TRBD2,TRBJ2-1,CASSLAGTRPWDEQFF,TGTGCCAGCAGCTTAGCCGGGACTAGACCGTGGGATGAGCAGTTCTTC
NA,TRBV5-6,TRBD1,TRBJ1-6,CASSKDRANSPLHF,TGTGCCAGCAGCAAGGACAGGGCTAATTCACCCCTCCACTTT
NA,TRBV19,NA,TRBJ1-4,CASSRTNEKLFF,TGTGCCAGTAGCCGAACTAATGAAAAACTGTTTTTT
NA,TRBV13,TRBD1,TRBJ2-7,CASRPGQSSYEQYF,TGTGCCAGCAGGCCGGGACAGAGTTCCTACGAGCAGTACTTC
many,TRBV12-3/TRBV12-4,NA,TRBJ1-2,CASSFSMRGYTF,TGTGCCAGCAGTTTTTCAATGAGAGGCTACACCTTC
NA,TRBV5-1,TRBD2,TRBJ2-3,CASRLGTSGRTDTQYF,TGCGCCAGCAGACTGGGGACTAGCGGGAGGACAGATACGCAGTATTTT
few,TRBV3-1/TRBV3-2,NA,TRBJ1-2,CASSQVYNRASNYGYTF,TGTGCCAGCAGCCAAGTATATAACAGAGCTTCTAACTATGGCTACACCTTC
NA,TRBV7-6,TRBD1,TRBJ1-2,CASSLVPGGDSTRSGYTF,TGTGCCAGCAGCTTAGTCCCAGGGGGAGACTCGACCCGTTCAGGCTACACCTTC
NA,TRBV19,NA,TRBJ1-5,CASSIVAGEQPQHF,TGTGCCAGTAGTATTGTAGCCGGGGAACAGCCCCAGCATTTT